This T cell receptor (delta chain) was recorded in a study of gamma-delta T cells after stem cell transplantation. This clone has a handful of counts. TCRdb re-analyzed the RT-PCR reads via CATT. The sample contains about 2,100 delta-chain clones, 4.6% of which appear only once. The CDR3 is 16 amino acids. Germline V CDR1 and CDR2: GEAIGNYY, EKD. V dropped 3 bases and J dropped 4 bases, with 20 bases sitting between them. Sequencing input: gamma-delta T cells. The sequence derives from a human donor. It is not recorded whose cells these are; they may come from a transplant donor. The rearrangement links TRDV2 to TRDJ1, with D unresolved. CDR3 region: CACDLIPSRMGDKLIF. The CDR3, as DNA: TGTGCCTGTGACCTCATTCCCTCCCGTATGGGCGATAAACTCATCTTT.